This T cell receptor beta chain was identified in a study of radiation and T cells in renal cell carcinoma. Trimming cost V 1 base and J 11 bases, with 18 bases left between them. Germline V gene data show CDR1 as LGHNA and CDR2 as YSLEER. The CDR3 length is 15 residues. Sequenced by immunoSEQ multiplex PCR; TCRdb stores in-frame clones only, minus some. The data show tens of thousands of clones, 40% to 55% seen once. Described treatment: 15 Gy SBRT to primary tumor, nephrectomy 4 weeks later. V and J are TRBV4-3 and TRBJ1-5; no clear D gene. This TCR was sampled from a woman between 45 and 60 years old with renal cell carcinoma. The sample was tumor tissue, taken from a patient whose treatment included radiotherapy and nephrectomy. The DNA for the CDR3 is TGCGCCAGCAGCCAAGTTCTACTTGGGAAATCAGCCCAGCATTTT. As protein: CASSQVLLGKSAQHF.